This T cell receptor beta chain was captured in a study of cytomegalovirus exposure and HLA in healthy donors. The PCR made use of 60 Vbeta and 13 Jbeta primers. The protocol was immunoSEQ multiplex PCR, while the TCRdb copy is restricted to in-frame clones and leaves out a portion. This table has around 130,000 clones, about 80% appearing once. Sequencing was done on a sample of PBMCs. The TCR comes from a boy aged 2 to 9 in good health and CMV-seronegative.

CDR3 bases: TGTGCCAGCAGCCTAGGGGGATATGGCTACACCTTC. The encoded protein is CASSLGGYGYTF. The chain uses TRBV14 and TRBJ1-2, with D possibly being TRBD1 (6 bases). Trimming pared 4 bases from V and 5 bases from J, leaving 8 bases between. The CDR3 length is 12 residues. CDR1 is SGHDN and CDR2 is FVKESK in the germline V gene.